The clone carrying this TCR beta chain occurred many times. Its antigen is currently unknown. Isolating PBMCs gave at least 6.5 million of these cells per sample. Per sample, at least 6 micrograms of total RNA were extracted. The data were taken from a study of blood T cells in healthy people across ages. Study results and limitations: Long-lived donors carried more naive CD4+ cells and greater diversity than aged donors.

Primers used in a second PCR of about 7 to 12 cycles were a sample-barcoded 5' primer and a J-beta primer mix. Through a template-switch adaptor with 12 random nucleotides, each cDNA molecule received a tag. Via MiXCR, TCRdb re-called the 5' RACE reads, giving one row per CDR3 protein. The sample yields more than 1,000,000 distinct CDR3 sequences, roughly 24% seen once. Germline CDR1 and CDR2: SNHLY and FYNNEI. The CDR3 spans 13 residues. Trimming cost V 8 bases and J 3 bases, with 12 bases left between them. These data also featured in a second study, about T cells of mothers and their children.

Sequencing was carried out using blood. The TCR originated in a girl aged 2 to 9 in good health. V gene TRBV2 combines with J gene TRBJ2-3, with D possibly TRBD1 on 6 matching bases. As DNA, the CDR3 is TGTGCCAGCGGGGGCGGAGATACAGATACGCAGTATTTT. Translation: CASGGGDTDTQYF.